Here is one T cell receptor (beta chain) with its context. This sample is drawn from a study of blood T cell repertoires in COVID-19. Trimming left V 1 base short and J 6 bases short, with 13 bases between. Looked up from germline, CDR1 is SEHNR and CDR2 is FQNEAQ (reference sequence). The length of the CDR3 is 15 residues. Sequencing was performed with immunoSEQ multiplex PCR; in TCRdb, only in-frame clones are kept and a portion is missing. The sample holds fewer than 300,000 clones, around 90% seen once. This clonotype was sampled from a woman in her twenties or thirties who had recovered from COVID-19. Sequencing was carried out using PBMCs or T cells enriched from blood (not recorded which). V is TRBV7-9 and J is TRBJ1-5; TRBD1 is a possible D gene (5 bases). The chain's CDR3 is CASSLDVREAQPQHF. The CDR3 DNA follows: TGTGCCAGCAGCTTAGATGTCAGGGAGGCTCAGCCCCAGCATTTT.